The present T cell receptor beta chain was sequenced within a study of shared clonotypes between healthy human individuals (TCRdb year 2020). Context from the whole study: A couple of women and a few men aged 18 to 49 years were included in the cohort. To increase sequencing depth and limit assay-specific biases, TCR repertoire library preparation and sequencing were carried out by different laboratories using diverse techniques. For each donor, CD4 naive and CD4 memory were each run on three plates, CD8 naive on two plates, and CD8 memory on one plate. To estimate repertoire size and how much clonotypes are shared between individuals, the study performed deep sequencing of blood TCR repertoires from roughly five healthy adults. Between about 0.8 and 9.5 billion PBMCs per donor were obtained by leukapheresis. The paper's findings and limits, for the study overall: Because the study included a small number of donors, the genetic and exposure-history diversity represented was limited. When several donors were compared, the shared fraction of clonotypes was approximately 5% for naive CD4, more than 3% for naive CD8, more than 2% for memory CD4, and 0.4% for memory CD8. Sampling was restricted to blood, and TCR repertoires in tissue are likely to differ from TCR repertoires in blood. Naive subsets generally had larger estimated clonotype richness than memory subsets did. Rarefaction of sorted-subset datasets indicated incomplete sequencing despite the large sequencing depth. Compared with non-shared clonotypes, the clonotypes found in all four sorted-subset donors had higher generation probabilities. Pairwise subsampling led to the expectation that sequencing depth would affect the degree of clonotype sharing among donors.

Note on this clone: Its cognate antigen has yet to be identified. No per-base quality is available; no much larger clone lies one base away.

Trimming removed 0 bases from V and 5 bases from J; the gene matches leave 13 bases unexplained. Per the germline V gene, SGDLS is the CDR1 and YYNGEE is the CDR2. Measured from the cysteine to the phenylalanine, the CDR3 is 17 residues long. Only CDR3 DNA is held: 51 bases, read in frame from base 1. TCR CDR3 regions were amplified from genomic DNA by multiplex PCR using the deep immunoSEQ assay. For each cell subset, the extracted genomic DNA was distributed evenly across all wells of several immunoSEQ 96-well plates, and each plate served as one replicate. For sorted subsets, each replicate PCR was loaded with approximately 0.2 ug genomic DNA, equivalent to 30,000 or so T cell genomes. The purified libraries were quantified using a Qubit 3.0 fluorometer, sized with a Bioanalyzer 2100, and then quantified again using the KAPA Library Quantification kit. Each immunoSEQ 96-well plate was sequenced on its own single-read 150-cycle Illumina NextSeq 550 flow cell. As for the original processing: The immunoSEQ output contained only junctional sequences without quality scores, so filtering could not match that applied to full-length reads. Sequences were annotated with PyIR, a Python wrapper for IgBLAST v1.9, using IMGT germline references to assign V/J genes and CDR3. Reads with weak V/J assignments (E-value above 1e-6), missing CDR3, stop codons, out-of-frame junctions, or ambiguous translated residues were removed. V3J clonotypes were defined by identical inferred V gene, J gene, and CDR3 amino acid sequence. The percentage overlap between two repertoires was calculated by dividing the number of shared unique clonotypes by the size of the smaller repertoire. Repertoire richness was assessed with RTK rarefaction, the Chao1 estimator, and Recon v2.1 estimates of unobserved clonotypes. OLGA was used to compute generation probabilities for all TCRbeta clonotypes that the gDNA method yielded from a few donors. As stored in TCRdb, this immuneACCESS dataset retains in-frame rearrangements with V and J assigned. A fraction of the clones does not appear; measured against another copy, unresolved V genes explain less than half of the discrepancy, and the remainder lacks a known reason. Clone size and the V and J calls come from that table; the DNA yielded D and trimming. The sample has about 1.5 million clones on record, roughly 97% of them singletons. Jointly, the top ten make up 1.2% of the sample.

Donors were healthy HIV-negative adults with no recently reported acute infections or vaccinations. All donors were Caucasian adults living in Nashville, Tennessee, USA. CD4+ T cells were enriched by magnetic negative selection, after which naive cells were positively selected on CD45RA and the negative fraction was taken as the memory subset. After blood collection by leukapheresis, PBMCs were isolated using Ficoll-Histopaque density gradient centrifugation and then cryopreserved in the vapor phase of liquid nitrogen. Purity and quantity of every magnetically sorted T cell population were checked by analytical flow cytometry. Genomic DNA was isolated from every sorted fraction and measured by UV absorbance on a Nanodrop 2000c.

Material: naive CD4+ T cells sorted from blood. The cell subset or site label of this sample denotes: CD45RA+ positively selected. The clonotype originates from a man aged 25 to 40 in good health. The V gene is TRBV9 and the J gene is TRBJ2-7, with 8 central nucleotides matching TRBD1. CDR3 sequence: CASSVDGRGLPVDEQYF. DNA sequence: TGTGCCAGCAGCGTAGATGGCAGGGGGCTTCCGGTGGACGAGCAGTACTTC.